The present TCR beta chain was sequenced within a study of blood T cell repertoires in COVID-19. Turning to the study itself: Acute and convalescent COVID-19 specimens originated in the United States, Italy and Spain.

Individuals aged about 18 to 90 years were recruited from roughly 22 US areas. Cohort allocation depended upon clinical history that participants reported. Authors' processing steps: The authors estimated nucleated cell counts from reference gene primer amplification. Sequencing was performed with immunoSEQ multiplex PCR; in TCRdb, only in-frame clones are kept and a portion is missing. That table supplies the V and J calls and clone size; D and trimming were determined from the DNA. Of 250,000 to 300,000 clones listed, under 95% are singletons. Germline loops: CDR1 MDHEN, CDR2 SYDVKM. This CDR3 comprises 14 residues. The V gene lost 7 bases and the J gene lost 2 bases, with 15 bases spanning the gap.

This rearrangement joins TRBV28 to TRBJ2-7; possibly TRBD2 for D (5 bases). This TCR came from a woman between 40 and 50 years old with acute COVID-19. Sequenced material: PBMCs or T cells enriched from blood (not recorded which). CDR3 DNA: TGTGCCAGCACCCCTCCCAAGGGAGCCTACGAGCAGTACTTC. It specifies CASTPPKGAYEQYF.